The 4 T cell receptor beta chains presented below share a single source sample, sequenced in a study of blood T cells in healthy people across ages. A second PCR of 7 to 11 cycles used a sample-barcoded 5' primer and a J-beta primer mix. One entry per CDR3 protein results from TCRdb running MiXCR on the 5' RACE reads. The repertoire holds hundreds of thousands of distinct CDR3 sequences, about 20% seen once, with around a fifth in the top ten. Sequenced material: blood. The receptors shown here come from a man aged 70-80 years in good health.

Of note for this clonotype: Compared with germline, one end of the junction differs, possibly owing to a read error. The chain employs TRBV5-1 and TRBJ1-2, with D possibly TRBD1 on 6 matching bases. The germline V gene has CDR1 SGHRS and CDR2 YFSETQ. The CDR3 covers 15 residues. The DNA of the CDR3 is TGCGCCAGCAGCTTGTATGGGACACCGAACTATGGCCACACCTTC. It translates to CASSLYGTPNYGHTF. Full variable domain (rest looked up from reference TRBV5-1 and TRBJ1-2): KAGVTQTPRYLIKTRGQQVTLSCSPISGHRSVSWYQQTPGQGLQFLFEYFSETQRNKGNFPGRFSGRQFSNSRSEMNVSTLELGDSALYLCASSLYGTPNYGHTFGSGTRLTVV.

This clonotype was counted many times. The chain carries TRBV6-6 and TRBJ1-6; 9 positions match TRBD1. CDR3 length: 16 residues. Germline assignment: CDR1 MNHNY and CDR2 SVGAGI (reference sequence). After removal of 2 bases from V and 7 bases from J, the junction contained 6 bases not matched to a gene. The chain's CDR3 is CASSYTGGEGNSPLHF. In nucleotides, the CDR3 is TGTGCCAGCAGTTACACAGGGGGCGAAGGAAATTCACCCCTCCACTTT.

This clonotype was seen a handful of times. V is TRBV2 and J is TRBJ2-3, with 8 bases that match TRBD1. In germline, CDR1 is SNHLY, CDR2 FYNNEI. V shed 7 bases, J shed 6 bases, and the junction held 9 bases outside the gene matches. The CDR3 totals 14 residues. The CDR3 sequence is CASMENRDRDTQYF. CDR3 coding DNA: TGTGCCAGCATGGAGAACCGGGACAGGGATACGCAGTATTTT.

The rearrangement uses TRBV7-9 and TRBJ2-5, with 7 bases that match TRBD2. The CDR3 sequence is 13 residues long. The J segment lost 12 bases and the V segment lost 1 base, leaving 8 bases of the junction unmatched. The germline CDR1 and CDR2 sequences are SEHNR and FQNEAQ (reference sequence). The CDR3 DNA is TGTGCCAGCAGCTTAGGGGGCAGGGAGGGAAAGTACTTC. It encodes CASSLGGREGKYF.